This TCR beta chain originates from a study of blood T cell repertoires in COVID-19. The overall study: Sample material is recorded as cDNA or gDNA derived from T cells, B-cell-depleted T cells, or PBMCs.

As originally analysed: From reference gene primer amplification, estimates of nucleated cell counts were derived. Only in-frame clones appear in the TCRdb table, and some are missing; sequencing was by immunoSEQ multiplex PCR. That table supplies the V and J calls and clone size; D and trimming were determined from the DNA. The data show some 70,000 clones, with roughly 80% seen just once and 0.83% held by the top ten. V shed 5 bases, J shed 3 bases, and the junction held 7 bases outside the gene matches. CDR3 length: 15 residues. Germline CDR1 and CDR2: SGHVS and FQNEAQ. This chain links TRBV7-8 with TRBJ1-5, with 7 bases identical to TRBD1. Sequenced input: peripheral blood. The clonotype comes from a woman in her sixties or seventies with acute or convalescent COVID-19. The CDR3, as DNA: TGTGCCAGCAGCGAGCACGGGACAGTCAATCAGCCCCAGCATTTT. Translation: CASSEHGTVNQPQHF.